Following are 15 T cell receptor beta chains from one sample sequenced in a study of identical twins. TCRdb re-called the 5' RACE reads with MiXCR, one entry per CDR3 protein. This sample carries about 200,000 distinct CDR3 sequences, roughly 10% of them seen once, and the ten largest clones take 4% to 6%. What was sequenced was memory (CD45RO+) T cells sorted from blood. The receptors shown here come from a woman aged 18 to 35 in good health.

In this sample, this clonotype turned up a few times. This chain links TRBV6-4 with TRBJ2-3; TRBD2 aligns across 8 bases. The V gene's germline CDR1 is MRHNA and CDR2 SNTAGT. The CDR3 runs to 15 residues. With 6 bases clipped from V and 4 bases from J, the junction kept 9 bases outside the gene matches. This CDR3 reads CASSPSGGGADTQYF. Written as DNA, the CDR3 is TGTGCCAGCAGCCCAAGCGGGGGAGGGGCAGATACGCAGTATTTT.

The V gene is TRBV11-2, the J gene TRBJ2-5, with D maybe TRBD2 (5 bases). V was clipped by 1 base and J by 2 bases, with 14 bases between them. CDR3 length equals 16 residues. Germline V gene data show CDR1 as SGHAT and CDR2 as FQNNGV. The CDR3 DNA reads as TGTGCCAGCAGCTTAGTCACACGGGAAGAACAAGAGACCCAGTACTTC. This encodes CASSLVTREEQETQYF.

The chain joins TRBV5-6 to TRBJ2-7; D not certain. The CDR3 spans 12 residues. Germline assignment: CDR1 SGHDT and CDR2 YYEEEE. Between the trimmed V and J ends, which lost 1 base and 7 bases, there was a span of 9 bases. CDR3 sequence: CASSLNIREQYF. CDR3 in DNA: TGTGCCAGCAGCTTGAACATCCGGGAGCAGTACTTC.

This clonotype was seen only a few times. The chain employs TRBV6-5 and TRBJ2-3, with D possibly being TRBD2 (6 bases). This CDR3 spans 17 amino acids. The V end lost 0 bases, the J end lost 2 bases, and 15 bases lay between the germline ends. Germline CDR1 reads MNHEY; CDR2 reads SVGAGI. CDR3 coding DNA: TGTGCCAGCAGTTACTCGACGCAGGGAGGTTACACAGATACGCAGTATTTT. Amino acids: CASSYSTQGGYTDTQYF.

V gene TRBV7-3 combines with J gene TRBJ2-1; TRBD2 might be the D (6 bases). This CDR3 spans 14 amino acids. The germline CDR1 and CDR2 sequences are SGHTA and FQGTGA. V dropped 5 bases and J dropped 10 bases, with 18 bases sitting between them. The CDR3 region is CASSPGTPIQEQFF. The CDR3 nucleotides read TGTGCCAGCAGCCCCGGGACTCCCATACAGGAGCAGTTCTTC.

This clonotype occurred many times. The chain recombines TRBV7-8 with TRBJ2-5; 12 nucleotides match TRBD2. J was trimmed by 3 bases and V by 5 bases; bases with no gene match: 1. This CDR3 is 14 amino acids long. Germline V CDR1 and CDR2: SGHVS, FQNEAQ. DNA for the CDR3: TGTGCCAGCAGCAGACTAGCGGGAGAAGAGACCCAGTACTTC. It encodes CASSRLAGEETQYF.

Only a few counts were recorded for this clonotype. This chain connects TRBV11-2 to TRBJ2-1, with D perhaps matching TRBD1 (5 bases). Deletions cut 1 base from V and 5 bases from J, with 15 bases between. The CDR3 runs to 16 residues. The germline V gene has CDR1 SGHAT and CDR2 FQNNGV. The CDR3 spells CASSLVGRALNNEQFF. CDR3 nucleotides: TGTGCCAGCAGCTTAGTCGGCAGGGCACTAAACAATGAGCAGTTCTTC.

The chain recombines TRBV6-5 with TRBJ2-7; 11 nucleotides agree with TRBD2. Germline values: CDR1 MNHEY, CDR2 SVGAGI. This CDR3 spans 15 amino acids. Trimming took 2 bases from V and 7 from J; bases not matched to a gene: 7. The CDR3 loop reads CASSYASGGTGEQYF. For the CDR3, the DNA is TGTGCCAGCAGTTACGCTAGCGGGGGGACCGGGGAGCAGTACTTC.

Many counts were recorded for this clonotype. This chain joins TRBV5-1 and TRBJ2-1, with a possible D match to TRBD1 (5 bases). The CDR3 has 14 amino acids. The germline gives CDR1 SGHRS, CDR2 YFSETQ. Trimming took off 6 bases at V and 7 bases at J, with 17 bases between the two ends. Here the CDR3 reads CASTASARVNEQFF. The CDR3 region has the DNA TGCGCCAGCACGGCATCTGCCAGGGTGAATGAGCAGTTCTTC.

The chain recombines TRBV6-5 with TRBJ2-5, with 9 bases lining up with TRBD2. With V trimmed by 1 base and J by 7 bases, 7 bases remained unmatched. The CDR3 loop spans 15 amino acids. The germline CDR1 and CDR2 sequences are MNHEY and SVGAGI. The CDR3 loop is CASSYLASGKRTQYF. The DNA of the CDR3 is TGTGCCAGCAGTTACTTGGCTAGCGGGAAAAGGACCCAGTACTTC.

This chain uses TRBV12-3 or TRBV12-4 with TRBJ2-2, with TRBD2 identical over 8 bases. CDR3 length: 15 amino acids. The junction had 3 bases not matched to a gene; V was cut back by 3 bases and J by 3 bases. The CDR3 sequence is CASSLAGGYTGELFF. CDR3 bases: TGTGCCAGCAGTTTGGCGGGGGGCTACACCGGGGAGCTGTTTTTT.

This clonotype has a handful of counts. The chain employs TRBV7-9 and TRBJ2-6; the D is unclear. Trimming left V 6 bases short and J 1 base short, with 4 bases between. From germline, CDR1 is SEHNR and CDR2 FQNEAQ (reference sequence). This CDR3 is built from 13 residues. The CDR3, as DNA: TGTGCCAGCAGTAAATCTGGGGCCAACGTCCTGACTTTC. This encodes CASSKSGANVLTF.

This clonotype was detected many times. The CDR3 nucleotides are TGTGCCAGCAGCCCACGACAGGACACTGAAGCTTTCTTT. Translated, it gives CASSPRQDTEAFF. The chain couples TRBV12-3 or TRBV12-4 to TRBJ1-1; D perhaps matches TRBD1 (6 bases). Trimming shortened V by 6 bases and J by 3 bases, and 11 bases separated the two germline ends. This CDR3 contains 13 residues.

This clonotype was recorded at least ten times. V usage is TRBV20-1 and J usage is TRBJ1-1; no firm D call. V was shortened by 3 bases and J by 4 bases, with 9 bases between the two germline ends. In germline, CDR1 is DFQATT, CDR2 SNEGSKA (reference sequence). This CDR3 spans 12 amino acids. As DNA, the CDR3 is TGCAGTGCTAGTAGGGCCGGCACTGAAGCTTTCTTT. Protein sequence: CSASRAGTEAFF.

In this sample, this clonotype turned up many times. The chain employs TRBV27 and TRBJ2-1; 9 bases map to TRBD1. Germline V CDR1 and CDR2: MNHEY, SMNVEV (reference sequence). This CDR3 contains 14 residues. V was pared by 7 bases and J by 6 bases, with 7 bases of the junction left unmatched. The CDR3 DNA reads TGTGCCAGCACCTACACGACAGGGGGCAATGAGCAGTTCTTC. Its protein product is CASTYTTGGNEQFF.